Following are 3 T cell receptor beta chains from one sample sequenced in a study of blood T cell repertoires in COVID-19. Assay used: immunoSEQ multiplex PCR; TCRdb lists only in-frame clones, some missing. The sample records approximately 200,000 clones, around 88% being singletons. Source material: PBMCs or T cells enriched from blood (not recorded which). The origin of the receptors is a woman aged 25 to 45 who had been exposed to COVID-19.

The gene calls are TRBV5-1 and TRBJ2-7; D is ambiguous. V lost 0 bases and J 2 bases, leaving 9 bases between the germline ends. CDR1 is SGHRS, CDR2 YFSETQ, per germline. This CDR3 contains 14 residues. The CDR3 DNA is TGCGCCAGCAGCTTGGACAGAAGTGCCTACGAGCAGTACTTC. It yields the protein CASSLDRSAYEQYF.

The table lists this clone with a count of one. The chain carries TRBV19 and TRBJ1-2, with no clear D. The germline V gene encodes CDR1 LNHDA and CDR2 SQIVND (reference sequence). The V end lost 3 bases, the J end lost 2 bases, and 13 bases lay between the germline ends. The CDR3 length is 15 residues. The CDR3 bases are TGTGCCAGTAGTATGAGCTCTCAGGTCAACTATGGCTACACCTTC. As protein: CASSMSSQVNYGYTF.

This chain joins TRBV3-1 (or the pseudogene TRBV3-2) and TRBJ1-4; D may be TRBD1 (5 bases). This CDR3 is 15 amino acids long. The V end lost 4 bases, the J end lost 6 bases, and 15 bases lay between the germline ends. Germline assignment: CDR1 LGHDT and CDR2 YNNKEL (reference sequence). CDR3 DNA: TGTGCCAGCAGCCGCCCGGGGGGGAGTTATGAAAAACTGTTTTTT. This encodes CASSRPGGSYEKLFF.